The source of this T cell receptor (beta chain) is a study of T cell changes during pregnancy in multiple sclerosis. V dropped 5 bases and J dropped 0 bases, with 13 bases sitting between them. The CDR3 is 16 residues long. Germline V lookup: CDR1 SGHTA, CDR2 FQGNSA. TCRdb keeps only in-frame clones here, not all; method: immunoSEQ multiplex PCR. The table lists about 79,000 clones, over 85% of them singletons. This specimen consisted of peripheral blood, obtained in the second trimester of pregnancy. This rearrangement joins TRBV7-2 to TRBJ2-2, with D possibly being TRBD2 (6 bases). The origin of this receptor is a female donor in good health, enrolled as a control in a pregnancy study. The CDR3 region has the DNA TGTGCCAGCAGCCTCCAAGGAGGGTCGAACACCGGGGAGCTGTTTTTT. It translates to CASSLQGGSNTGELFF.